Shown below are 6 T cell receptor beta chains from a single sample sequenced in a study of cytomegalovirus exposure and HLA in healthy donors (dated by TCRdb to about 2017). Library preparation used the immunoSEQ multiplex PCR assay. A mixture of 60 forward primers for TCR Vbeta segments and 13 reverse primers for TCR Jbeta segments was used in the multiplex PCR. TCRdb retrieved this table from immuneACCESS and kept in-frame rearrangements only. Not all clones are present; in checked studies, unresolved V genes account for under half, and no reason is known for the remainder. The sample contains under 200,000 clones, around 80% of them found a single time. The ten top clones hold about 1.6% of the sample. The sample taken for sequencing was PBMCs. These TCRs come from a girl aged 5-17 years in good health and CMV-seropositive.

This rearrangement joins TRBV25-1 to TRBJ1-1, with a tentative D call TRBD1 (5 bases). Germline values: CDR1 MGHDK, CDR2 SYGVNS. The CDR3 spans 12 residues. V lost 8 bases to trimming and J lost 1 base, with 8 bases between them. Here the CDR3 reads CASRGWNTEAFF. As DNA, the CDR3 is TGTGCCAGCCGGGGGTGGAACACTGAAGCTTTCTTT.

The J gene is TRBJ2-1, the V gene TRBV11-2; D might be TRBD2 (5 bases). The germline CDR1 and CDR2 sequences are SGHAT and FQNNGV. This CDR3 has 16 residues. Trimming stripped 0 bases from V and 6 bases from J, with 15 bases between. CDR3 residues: CASSLEGRRPLNEQFF. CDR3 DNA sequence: TGTGCCAGCAGCTTAGAAGGGCGGAGGCCCCTCAATGAGCAGTTCTTC.

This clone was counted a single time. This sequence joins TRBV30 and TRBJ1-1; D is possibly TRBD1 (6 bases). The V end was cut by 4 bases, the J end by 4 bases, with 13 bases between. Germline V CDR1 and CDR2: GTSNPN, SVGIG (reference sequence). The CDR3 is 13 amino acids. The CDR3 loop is CAWNAGEITEAFF. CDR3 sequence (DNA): TGTGCCTGGAATGCAGGGGAGATCACTGAAGCTTTCTTT.

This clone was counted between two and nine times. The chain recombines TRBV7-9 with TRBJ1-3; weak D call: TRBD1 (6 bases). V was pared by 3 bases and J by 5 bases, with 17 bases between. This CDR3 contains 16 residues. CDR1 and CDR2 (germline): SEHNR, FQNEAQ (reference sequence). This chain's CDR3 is CASSFRTASLRNTIYF. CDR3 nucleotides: TGTGCCAGCAGCTTCCGGACAGCGTCCTTGAGAAACACCATATATTTT.

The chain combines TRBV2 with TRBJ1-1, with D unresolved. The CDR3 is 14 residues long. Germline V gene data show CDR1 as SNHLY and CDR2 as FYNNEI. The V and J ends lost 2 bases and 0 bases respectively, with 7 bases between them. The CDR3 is CASSEIAVNTEAFF. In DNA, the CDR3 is TGTGCCAGCAGTGAAATAGCCGTGAACACTGAAGCTTTCTTT. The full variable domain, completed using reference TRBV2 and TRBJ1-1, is EPEVTQTPSHQVTQMGQEVILRCVPISNHLYFYWYRQILGQKVEFLVSFYNNEISEKSEIFDDQFSVERPDGSNFTLKIRSTKLEDSAMYFCASSEIAVNTEAFFGQGTRLTVV.

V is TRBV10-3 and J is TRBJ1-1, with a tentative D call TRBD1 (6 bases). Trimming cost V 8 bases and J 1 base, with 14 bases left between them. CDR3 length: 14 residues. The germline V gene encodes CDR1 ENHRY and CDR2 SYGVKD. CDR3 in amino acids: CAIGRRGQNTEAFF. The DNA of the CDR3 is TGTGCCATCGGGCGGCGGGGGCAGAACACTGAAGCTTTCTTT.